This T cell receptor (beta chain) originates from a study of cytomegalovirus exposure and HLA in healthy donors. About this clone itself: Its antigen is undetermined.

Findings and limits, study-wide: In a later analysis, specific HLA alleles were associated with some 16,000 TCR beta sequences at a 0.05 false discovery rate. Presence/absence analysis assumed near-uniform sequencing depth across donors. Some V segments, including TRBV6-2 and TRBV6-3, were excluded as indistinguishable.

Vbeta (60) and Jbeta (13) primers were used in the PCR. Produced via immunoSEQ multiplex PCR; TCRdb's table is partial and in-frame only. The sample yields 140,000 to 150,000 clones, 75% seen once. CDR3 size: 17 residues. The sequenced sample consisted of PBMCs. The clonotype comes from a man aged 25 to 45 in good health and CMV-seronegative. The J gene is TRBJ2-7, the V gene TRBV12-2; the D segment call TRBD1 is taken from the table without a DNA check. TRBV12-2 is given as a pseudogene. The CDR3 region has the DNA TGTGCAAGTCGCTTAGTCACGAGGACAGGGCGGGTCAACGAGCAGTACTTC. Its translation: CASRLVTRTGRVNEQYF.